The 2 T cell receptor beta chains given below trace back to one sample, sequenced in a study of blood T cell repertoires in COVID-19. Sequenced by immunoSEQ multiplex PCR; TCRdb stores in-frame clones only, minus some. The sample consists of about 300,000 clones, 70% to 90% of them appearing once. Sequenced: peripheral blood. These receptors all stem from a woman younger than 45 who had recovered from COVID-19.

The V call is TRBV11-3, the J call TRBJ2-2; TRBD1 matches 8 bases. J lost 8 bases, V lost 0 bases, and 5 bases had no gene match. Germline-derived CDR1 and CDR2 are SGHNT and YENEEA. This CDR3 has 15 residues. The CDR3 reads CASSLEGQVRGELFF. The CDR3 coding sequence is TGTGCCAGCAGCTTAGAGGGACAGGTCAGAGGGGAGCTGTTTTTT.

The chain links TRBV6-2 or TRBV6-3 to TRBJ1-1; TRBD1 agrees at 11 bases. The CDR3 totals 15 residues. Germline V gene sequence: CDR1 MNHEY, CDR2 SVGEGT. V lost 2 bases and J lost 4; bases outside the gene matches: 3. The CDR3, as DNA: TGTGCCAGCAGTTACGACGGGACAGGGGGCACTGAAGCTTTCTTT. This codes for CASSYDGTGGTEAFF.